This T cell receptor (beta chain) was recorded in a study of cytomegalovirus exposure and HLA in healthy donors. 60 Vbeta and 13 Jbeta primers were used in PCR. Sequenced by immunoSEQ multiplex PCR; TCRdb stores in-frame clones only, minus some. Listed are about 79,000 clones; about 4.2% falls within the top ten. About this clone itself: Antigen: not known.

Study findings and constraints: There were 160 or so TCR beta chains listed as cytomegalovirus-associated. With further analysis later on, most CMV-associated TCR beta chains appeared HLA-restricted. Researchers reported in a later analysis that a missense DCLRE1C variant was tied to TCR beta V- and J-gene trimming.

The trim removed 2 bases at V and 5 bases at J, leaving 9 bases unmatched. CDR3 length: 18 amino acids. CDR1 is SEHNR and CDR2 is FQNEAQ in the germline V gene (reference sequence). The chain has TRBV7-9 and TRBJ2-1; 13 nucleotides agree with TRBD2. The origin of this receptor is a man aged 30 to 45 in good health and CMV-seronegative. The sequenced sample was PBMCs. The CDR3 sequence is CASSLPPGLAGINNEQFF. Here the CDR3 DNA reads TGTGCCAGCAGCTTACCACCGGGACTAGCGGGGATCAACAATGAGCAGTTCTTC.